This T cell receptor beta chain was found in a study of T cells in pancreatic ductal adenocarcinoma. Profiled with immunoSEQ multiplex PCR; TCRdb holds only in-frame clones, not every one. Seen here are approximately 97,000 clones, roughly 96% observed once, and the top ten hold roughly 3.1%. Selected pancreatic ductal adenocarcinoma patients had undergone surgery without neoadjuvant therapy. The sequencing input was PBMCs. The clonotype originates from a human donor with pancreatic ductal adenocarcinoma.

This CDR3 reads CASSYTGVLTDTQYF. In DNA form, the CDR3 reads TGTGCCAGCAGCTACACAGGTGTTCTCACAGATACGCAGTATTTT. The genes are TRBV6-6 and TRBJ2-3, with a tentative D call TRBD1 (5 bases). The CDR3 runs to 15 residues. Germline V gene lookup returns CDR1 MNHNY and CDR2 SVGAGI (reference sequence). Trimming shortened V by 6 bases and J by 2 bases, and 15 bases separated the two germline ends.